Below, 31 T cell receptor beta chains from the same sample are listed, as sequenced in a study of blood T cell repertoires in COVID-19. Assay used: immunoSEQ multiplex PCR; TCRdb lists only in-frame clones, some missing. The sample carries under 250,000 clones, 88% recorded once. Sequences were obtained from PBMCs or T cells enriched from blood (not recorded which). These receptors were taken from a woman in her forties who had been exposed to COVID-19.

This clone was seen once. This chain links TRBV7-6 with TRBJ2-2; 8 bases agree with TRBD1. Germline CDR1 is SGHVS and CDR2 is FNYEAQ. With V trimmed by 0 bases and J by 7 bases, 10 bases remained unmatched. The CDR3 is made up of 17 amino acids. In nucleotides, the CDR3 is TGTGCCAGCAGCTTAGCTGTCTTGGACAGGGTGTACGGGGAGCTGTTTTTT. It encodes CASSLAVLDRVYGELFF.

CDR3 loop: CASSSSLAGDTGELFF. The CDR3 coding sequence is TGTGCCAGCAGCTCATCACTAGCGGGAGACACCGGGGAGCTGTTTTTT. V usage is TRBV13 and J usage is TRBJ2-2; 11 bases are shared with TRBD2. J lost 3 bases, V lost 4 bases, and 4 bases had no gene match. The CDR3 is made up of 16 amino acids. Germline CDR1 is PRHDT and CDR2 is FYEKMQ (reference sequence).

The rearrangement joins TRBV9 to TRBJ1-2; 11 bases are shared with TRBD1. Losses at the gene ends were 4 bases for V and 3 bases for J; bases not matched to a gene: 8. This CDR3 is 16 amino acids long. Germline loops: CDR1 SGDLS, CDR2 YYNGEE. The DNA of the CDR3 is TGTGCCAGCAGCAAAGGACAGGGGGCGTCGGACTATGGCTACACCTTC. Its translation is CASSKGQGASDYGYTF.

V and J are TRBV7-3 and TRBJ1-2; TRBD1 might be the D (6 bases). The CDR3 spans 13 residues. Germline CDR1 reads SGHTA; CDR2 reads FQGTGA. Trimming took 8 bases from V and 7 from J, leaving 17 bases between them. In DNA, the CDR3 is TGTGCCAGCGCCCAACAGGGTCAGGGTGGCTACACCTTC. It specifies CASAQQGQGGYTF. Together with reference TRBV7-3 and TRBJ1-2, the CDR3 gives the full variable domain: GAGVSQTPSNKVTEKGKYVELRCDPISGHTALYWYRQSLGQGPEFLIYFQGTGAADDSGLPNDRFFAVRPEGSVSTLKIQRTERGDSAVYLCASAQQGQGGYTFGSGTRLTVV.

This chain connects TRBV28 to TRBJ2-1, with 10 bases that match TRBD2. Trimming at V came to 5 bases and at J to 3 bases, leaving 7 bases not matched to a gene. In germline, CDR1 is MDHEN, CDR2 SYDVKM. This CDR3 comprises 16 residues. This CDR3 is CASSLGLANVYNEQFF. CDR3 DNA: TGTGCCAGCAGTCTGGGACTAGCGAACGTCTACAATGAGCAGTTCTTC.

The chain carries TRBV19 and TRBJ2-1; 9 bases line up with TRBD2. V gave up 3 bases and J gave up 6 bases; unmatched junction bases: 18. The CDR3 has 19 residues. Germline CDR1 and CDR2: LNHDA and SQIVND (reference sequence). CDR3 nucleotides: TGTGCCAGTAGTATCGACCTTAGACGCGGGAGGGGGTTGGGCAATGAGCAGTTCTTC. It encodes CASSIDLRRGRGLGNEQFF.

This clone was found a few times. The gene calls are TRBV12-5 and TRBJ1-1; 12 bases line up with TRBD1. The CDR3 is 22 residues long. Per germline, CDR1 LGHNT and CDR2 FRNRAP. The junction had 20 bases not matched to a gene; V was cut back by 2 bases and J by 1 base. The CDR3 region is CASGLILSLLTGTGGTNTEAFF. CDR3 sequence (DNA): TGTGCTAGTGGTTTGATACTATCCTTACTGACCGGGACAGGGGGCACGAACACTGAAGCTTTCTTT. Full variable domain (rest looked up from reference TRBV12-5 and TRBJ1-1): DARVTQTPRHKVTEMGQEVTMRCQPILGHNTVFWYRQTMMQGLELLAYFRNRAPLDDSGMPKDRFSAEMPDATLATLKIQPSEPRDSAVYFCASGLILSLLTGTGGTNTEAFFGQGTRLTVV.

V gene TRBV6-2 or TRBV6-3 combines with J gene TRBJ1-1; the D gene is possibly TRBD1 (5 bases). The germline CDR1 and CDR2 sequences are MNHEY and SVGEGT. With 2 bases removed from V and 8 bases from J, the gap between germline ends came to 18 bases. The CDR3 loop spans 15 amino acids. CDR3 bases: TGTGCCAGCAGTTACGAGGCAGGGAGGGGTCCAGAAGCTTTCTTT. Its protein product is CASSYEAGRGPEAFF.

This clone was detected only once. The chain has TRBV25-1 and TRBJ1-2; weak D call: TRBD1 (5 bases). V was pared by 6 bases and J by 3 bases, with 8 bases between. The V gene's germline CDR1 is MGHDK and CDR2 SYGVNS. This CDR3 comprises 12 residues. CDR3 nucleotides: TGTGCCAGCAGCGACAGCTACTATGGCTACACCTTC. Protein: CASSDSYYGYTF.

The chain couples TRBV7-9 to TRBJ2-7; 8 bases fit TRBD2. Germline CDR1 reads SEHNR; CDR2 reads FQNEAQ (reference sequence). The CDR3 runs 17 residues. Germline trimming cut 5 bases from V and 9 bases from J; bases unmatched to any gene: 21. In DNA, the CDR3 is TGTGCCAGCAGCCGGCCCTTTCGGGCTAGCGGGCCCCGTAGGCAGTACGTC. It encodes CASSRPFRASGPRRQYV.

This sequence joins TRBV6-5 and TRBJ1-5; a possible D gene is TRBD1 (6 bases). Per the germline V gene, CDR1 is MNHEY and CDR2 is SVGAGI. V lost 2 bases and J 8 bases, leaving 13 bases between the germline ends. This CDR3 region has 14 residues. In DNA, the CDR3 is TGTGCCAGCAGTTACGCCACAGGGTATAAGCCCCAGCATTTT. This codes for CASSYATGYKPQHF.

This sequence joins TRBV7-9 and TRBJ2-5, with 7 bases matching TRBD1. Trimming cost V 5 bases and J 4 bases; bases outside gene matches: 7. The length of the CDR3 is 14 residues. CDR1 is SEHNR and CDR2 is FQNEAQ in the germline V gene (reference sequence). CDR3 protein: CASSLLRDRETQYF. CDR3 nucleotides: TGTGCCAGCAGCCTGCTCCGGGACAGAGAGACCCAGTACTTC. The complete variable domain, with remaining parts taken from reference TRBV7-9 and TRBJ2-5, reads DTGVSQNPRHKITKRGQNVTFRCDPISEHNRLYWYRQTLGQGPEFLTYFQNEAQLEKSRLLSDRFSAERPKGSFSTLEIQRTEQGDSAMYLCASSLLRDRETQYFGPGTRLLVL.

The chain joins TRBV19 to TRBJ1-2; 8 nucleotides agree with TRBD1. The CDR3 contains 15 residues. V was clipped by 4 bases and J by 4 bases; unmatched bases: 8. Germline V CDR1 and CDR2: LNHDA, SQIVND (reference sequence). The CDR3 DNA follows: TGTGCCAGTAGTACCAGGACAGGGAGTCCCTATGGCTACACCTTC. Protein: CASSTRTGSPYGYTF.

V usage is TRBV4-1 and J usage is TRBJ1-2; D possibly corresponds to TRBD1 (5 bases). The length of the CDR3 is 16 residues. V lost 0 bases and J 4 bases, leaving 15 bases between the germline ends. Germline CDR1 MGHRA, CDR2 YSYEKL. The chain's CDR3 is CASSQESTDWGYGYTF. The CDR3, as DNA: TGCGCCAGCAGCCAAGAGTCGACAGATTGGGGCTATGGCTACACCTTC.

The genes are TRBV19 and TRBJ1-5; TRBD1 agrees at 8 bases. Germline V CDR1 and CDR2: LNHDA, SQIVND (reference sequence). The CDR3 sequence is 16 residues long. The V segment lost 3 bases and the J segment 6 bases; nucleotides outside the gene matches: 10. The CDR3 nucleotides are TGTGCCAGTAGTATTAAGGACAGGGTTGGTCCTCAGCCCCAGCATTTT. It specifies CASSIKDRVGPQPQHF.

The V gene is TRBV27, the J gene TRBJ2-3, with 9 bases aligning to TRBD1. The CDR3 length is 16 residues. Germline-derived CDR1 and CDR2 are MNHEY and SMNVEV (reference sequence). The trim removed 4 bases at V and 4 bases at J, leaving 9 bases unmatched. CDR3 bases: TGTGCCAGCAGTTCTTACAGGGGGCGTGGGCCAGATACGCAGTATTTT. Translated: CASSSYRGRGPDTQYF.

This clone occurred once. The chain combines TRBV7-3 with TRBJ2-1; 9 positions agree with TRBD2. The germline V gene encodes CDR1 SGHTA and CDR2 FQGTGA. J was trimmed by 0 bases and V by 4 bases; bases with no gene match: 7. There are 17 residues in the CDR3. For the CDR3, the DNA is TGTGCCAGCAGCTATACTAGCGGGTCCAGCTCCTACAATGAGCAGTTCTTC. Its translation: CASSYTSGSSSYNEQFF.

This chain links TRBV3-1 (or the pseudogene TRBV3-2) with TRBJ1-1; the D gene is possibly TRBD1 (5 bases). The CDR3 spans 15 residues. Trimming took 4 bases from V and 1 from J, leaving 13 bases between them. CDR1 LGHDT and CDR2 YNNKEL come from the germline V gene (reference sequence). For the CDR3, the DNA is TGTGCCAGCAGCCCCTGGGGGGTACAGAACACTGAAGCTTTCTTT. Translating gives CASSPWGVQNTEAFF.

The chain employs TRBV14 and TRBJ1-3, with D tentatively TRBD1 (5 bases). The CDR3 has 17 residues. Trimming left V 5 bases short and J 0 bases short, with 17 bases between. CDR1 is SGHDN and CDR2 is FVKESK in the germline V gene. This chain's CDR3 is CASSSAFTGNSGNTIYF. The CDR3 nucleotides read TGTGCCAGCAGCTCAGCATTTACAGGCAACTCTGGAAACACCATATATTTT.

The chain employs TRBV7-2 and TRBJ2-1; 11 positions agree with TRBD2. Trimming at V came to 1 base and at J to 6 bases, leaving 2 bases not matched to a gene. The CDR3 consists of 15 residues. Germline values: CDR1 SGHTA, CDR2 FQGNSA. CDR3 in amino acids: CASSLVAGGGNEQFF. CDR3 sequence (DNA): TGTGCCAGCAGCTTAGTAGCGGGAGGGGGCAATGAGCAGTTCTTC.

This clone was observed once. The CDR3 sequence is CASSSPNEQFF. CDR3 nucleotide sequence: TGTGCCAGCAGTTCTCCCAATGAGCAGTTCTTC. The V and J genes are TRBV27 and TRBJ2-1; the D is unclear. V lost 4 bases, J lost 6 bases, and 4 bases lay in between. Germline-derived CDR1 and CDR2 are MNHEY and SMNVEV (reference sequence). This CDR3 is built from 11 residues.

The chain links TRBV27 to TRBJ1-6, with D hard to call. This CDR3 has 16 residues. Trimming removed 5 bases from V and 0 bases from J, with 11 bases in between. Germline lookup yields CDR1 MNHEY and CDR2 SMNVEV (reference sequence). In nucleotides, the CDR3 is TGTGCCAGCAGTCCCCCCCGGGACTCCTATAATTCACCCCTCCACTTT. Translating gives CASSPPRDSYNSPLHF.

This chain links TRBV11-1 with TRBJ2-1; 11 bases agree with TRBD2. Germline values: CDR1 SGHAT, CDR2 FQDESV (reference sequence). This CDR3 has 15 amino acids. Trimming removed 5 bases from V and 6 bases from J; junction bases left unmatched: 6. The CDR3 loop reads CASSKTSGSRNEQFF. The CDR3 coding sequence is TGTGCCAGCAGCAAAACTAGCGGGAGTCGCAATGAGCAGTTCTTC. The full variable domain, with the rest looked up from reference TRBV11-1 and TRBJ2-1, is EAEVAQSPRYKITEKSQAVAFWCDPISGHATLYWYRQILGQGPELLVQFQDESVVDDSQLPKDRFSAERLKGVDSTLKIQPAELGDSAMYLCASSKTSGSRNEQFFGPGTRLTVL.

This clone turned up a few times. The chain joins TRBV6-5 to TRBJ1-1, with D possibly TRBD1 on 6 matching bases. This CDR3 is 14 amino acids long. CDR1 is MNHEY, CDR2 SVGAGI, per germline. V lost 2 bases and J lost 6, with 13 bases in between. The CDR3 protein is CASSYLDRKAEAFF. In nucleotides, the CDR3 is TGTGCCAGCAGTTACCTTGACAGGAAAGCTGAAGCTTTCTTT.

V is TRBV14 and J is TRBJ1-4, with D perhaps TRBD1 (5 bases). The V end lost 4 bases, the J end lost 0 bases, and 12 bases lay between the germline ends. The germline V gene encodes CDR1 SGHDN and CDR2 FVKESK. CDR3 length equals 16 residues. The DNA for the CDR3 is TGTGCCAGCAGCCGAGCCGAGACAGCAACTAATGAAAAACTGTTTTTT. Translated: CASSRAETATNEKLFF.

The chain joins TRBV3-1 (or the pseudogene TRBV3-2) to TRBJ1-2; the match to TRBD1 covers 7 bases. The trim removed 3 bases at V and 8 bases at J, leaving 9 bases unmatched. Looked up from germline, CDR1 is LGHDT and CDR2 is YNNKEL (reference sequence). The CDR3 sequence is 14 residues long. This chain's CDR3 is CASSHLTGDLGYTF. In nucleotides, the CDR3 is TGTGCCAGCAGCCATCTAACAGGGGATTTGGGCTACACCTTC.

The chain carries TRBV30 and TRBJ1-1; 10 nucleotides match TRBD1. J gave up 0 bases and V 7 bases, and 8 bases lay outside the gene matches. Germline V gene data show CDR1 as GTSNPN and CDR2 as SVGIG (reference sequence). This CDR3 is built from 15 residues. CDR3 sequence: CASSGTGALNTEAFF. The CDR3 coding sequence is TGTGCCTCTTCAGGGACAGGGGCCCTGAACACTGAAGCTTTCTTT.

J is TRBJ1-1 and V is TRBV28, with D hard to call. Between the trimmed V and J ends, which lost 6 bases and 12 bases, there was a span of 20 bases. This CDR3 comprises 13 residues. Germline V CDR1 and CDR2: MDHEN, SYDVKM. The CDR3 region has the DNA TGTGCCAGCAGGGTCGAGCAGGCCCCTTCGACTTTCTTT. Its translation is CASRVEQAPSTFF. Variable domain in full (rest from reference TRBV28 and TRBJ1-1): DVKVTQSSRYLVKRTGEKVFLECVQDMDHENMFWYRQDPGLGLRLIYFSYDVKMKEKGDIPEGYSVSREKKERFSLILESASTNQTSMYLCASRVEQAPSTFFGQGTRLTVV.

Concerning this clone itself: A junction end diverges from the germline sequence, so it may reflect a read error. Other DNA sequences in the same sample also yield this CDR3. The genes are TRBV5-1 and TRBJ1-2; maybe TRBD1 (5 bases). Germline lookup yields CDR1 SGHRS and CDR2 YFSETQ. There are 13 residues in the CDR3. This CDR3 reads CASSFSGNYGYTF. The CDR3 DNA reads TGTGCCAGCAGCTTTTCAGGGAACTATGGCTACACCTTC.

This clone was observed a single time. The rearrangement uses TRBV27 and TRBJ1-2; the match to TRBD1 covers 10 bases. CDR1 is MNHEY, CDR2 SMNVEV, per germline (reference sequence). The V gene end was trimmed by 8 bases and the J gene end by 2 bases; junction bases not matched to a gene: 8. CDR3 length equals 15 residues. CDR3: CASQRQGARNYGYTF. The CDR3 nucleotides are TGTGCCAGCCAACGACAGGGGGCGCGGAACTATGGCTACACCTTC.

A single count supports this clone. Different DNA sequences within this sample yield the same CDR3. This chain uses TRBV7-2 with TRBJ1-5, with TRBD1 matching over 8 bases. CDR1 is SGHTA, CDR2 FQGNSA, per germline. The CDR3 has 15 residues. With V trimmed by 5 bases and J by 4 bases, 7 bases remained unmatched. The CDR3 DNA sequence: TGTGCCAGCAGCCCGCGGACAGGGAATAATCAGCCCCAGCATTTT. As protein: CASSPRTGNNQPQHF.